These 20 T cell receptor beta chains came from one sample sequenced in a study of T cell clones after liver transplantation. Clones were read by immunoSEQ multiplex PCR, and TCRdb kept only the in-frame ones, dropping some. This sample has under 55,000 clones, with 80% to 90% found just once. The specimen was CD8+ T cells from blood, collected 12 months after liver transplant. These receptor sequences come from a human patient who received a liver transplant. Some T cells may arise from the graft donor.

This clone was seen just once. The gene calls are TRBV27 and TRBJ1-2; D remains unclear. V gave up 2 bases and J gave up 8 bases, with 12 bases separating them. Germline CDR1 MNHEY, CDR2 SMNVEV (reference sequence). This CDR3 has 13 amino acids. The CDR3 coding sequence is TGTGCCAGCAGTTTACTGGGAGTAGGCGGCTACACCTTC. Its protein is CASSLLGVGGYTF.

CDR3 coding DNA: TGTGCCAGCAGCTTAAGTACGTTAGGTGACAATCAGCCCCAGCATTTT. Its protein is CASSLSTLGDNQPQHF. The chain links TRBV7-9 to TRBJ1-5; no clear D gene. The CDR3 extends over 16 amino acids. Between the trimmed V and J ends, which lost 2 bases and 3 bases, there was a span of 14 bases. Per the germline V gene, CDR1 is SEHNR and CDR2 is FQNEAQ (reference sequence).

The chain couples TRBV7-6 to TRBJ2-1; possible D gene TRBD1, 6 bases. V was pared by 5 bases and J by 7 bases, with 9 bases between. From germline, CDR1 is SGHVS and CDR2 FNYEAQ. CDR3 size: 12 residues. DNA of the CDR3: TGTGCCAGCAGCACCACAGGGAATGAGCAGTTCTTC. It encodes CASSTTGNEQFF.

The V and J genes are TRBV28 and TRBJ2-5; D is ambiguous. The germline gives CDR1 MDHEN, CDR2 SYDVKM. The CDR3 spans 14 residues. With 4 bases removed from V and 2 bases from J, the gap between germline ends came to 11 bases. CDR3: CASSSRLLQETQYF. The CDR3 DNA reads TGTGCCAGCAGTTCCCGGCTATTACAAGAGACCCAGTACTTC. Looking up the rest from reference TRBV28 and TRBJ2-5 gives the full variable domain: DVKVTQSSRYLVKRTGEKVFLECVQDMDHENMFWYRQDPGLGLRLIYFSYDVKMKEKGDIPEGYSVSREKKERFSLILESASTNQTSMYLCASSSRLLQETQYFGPGTRLLVL.

This sequence joins TRBV25-1 and TRBJ1-1, with TRBD1 matching over 7 bases. The CDR3 is 11 amino acids. Losses at the gene ends were 6 bases for V and 7 bases for J; bases not matched to a gene: 2. Germline V gives CDR1 MGHDK, CDR2 SYGVNS. The CDR3 here is CASRTGLEAFF. The CDR3 DNA reads as TGTGCCAGCAGGACAGGGCTTGAAGCTTTCTTT. The whole variable domain, remainder taken from reference TRBV25-1 and TRBJ1-1, is EADIYQTPRYLVIGTGKKITLECSQTMGHDKMYWYQQDPGMELHLIHYSYGVNSTEKGDLSSESTVSRIRTEHFPLTLESARPSHTSQYLCASRTGLEAFFGQGTRLTVV.

J is TRBJ2-1 and V is TRBV27; a weak D match, TRBD2 (6 bases). This CDR3 comprises 18 residues. Germline-derived CDR1 and CDR2 are MNHEY and SMNVEV (reference sequence). The V gene lost 5 bases and the J gene lost 3 bases, with 23 bases spanning the gap. The CDR3 loop reads CASSPYPPTGGRYNEQFF. CDR3 in DNA: TGTGCCAGCAGTCCTTACCCCCCAACCGGGGGACGCTACAATGAGCAGTTCTTC.

This clone came up a few times. This rearrangement joins TRBV11-2 to TRBJ2-7, with a weak D call TRBD1 (6 bases). The CDR3 runs 14 residues. CDR1 and CDR2 from the germline V gene are SGHAT and FQNNGV. V was clipped by 4 bases and J by 1 base, with 11 bases between them. CDR3 DNA: TGTGCCAGCAGCTCTAAAACAGGGTCCTACGAGCAGTACTTC. Encoded protein: CASSSKTGSYEQYF.

This clone was counted once. The V and J genes are TRBV28 and TRBJ2-5; D perhaps matches TRBD1 (7 bases). CDR3 length: 14 amino acids. V lost 5 bases to trimming and J lost 5 bases, with 15 bases between them. Germline CDR1 is MDHEN and CDR2 is SYDVKM. Here the CDR3 reads CASSPTGEAETQYF. The CDR3 DNA reads as TGTGCCAGCAGTCCAACAGGGGAGGCGGAGACCCAGTACTTC.

The chain couples TRBV27 to TRBJ2-1; 9 bases are shared with TRBD2. The CDR3 consists of 15 residues. With 6 bases clipped from V and 9 bases from J, the junction kept 12 bases outside the gene matches. The V gene's germline CDR1 is MNHEY and CDR2 SMNVEV (reference sequence). CDR3 amino acids: CASSAAGSGSGEQFF. The CDR3 DNA is TGTGCCAGCAGCGCCGCGGGTAGCGGGAGCGGTGAGCAGTTCTTC.

J is TRBJ1-1 and V is TRBV2, with D possibly matching TRBD1 (5 bases). This CDR3 is 15 amino acids long. V lost 4 bases, J lost 4 bases, and 16 bases lay in between. Germline CDR1 is SNHLY and CDR2 is FYNNEI. Here the CDR3 reads CASSGPPRGLTEAFF. The CDR3, as DNA: TGTGCCAGCAGTGGGCCCCCTAGGGGACTCACTGAAGCTTTCTTT.

In its sample, this clone was seen once. V is TRBV27 and J is TRBJ2-7; 9 bases line up with TRBD2. V lost 2 bases, J lost 2 bases, and 4 bases stayed unmatched. Germline assignment: CDR1 MNHEY and CDR2 SMNVEV (reference sequence). The CDR3 sequence is 15 residues long. CDR3 protein: CASSLTSGSPYEQYF. The CDR3 DNA reads TGTGCCAGCAGTTTAACTAGCGGGTCTCCCTACGAGCAGTACTTC.

V usage is TRBV27 and J usage is TRBJ2-1, with 10 bases identical to TRBD2. V lost 5 bases to trimming and J lost 4 bases; unmatched junction nucleotides: 5. CDR1 MNHEY and CDR2 SMNVEV come from the germline V gene (reference sequence). The CDR3 extends over 15 amino acids. The CDR3 loop is CASSVILAGYNEQFF. In DNA, the CDR3 is TGTGCCAGCAGTGTCATACTAGCGGGGTACAATGAGCAGTTCTTC.

The gene calls are TRBV4-1 and TRBJ1-1; maybe TRBD1 (6 bases). The CDR3 is 12 residues long. Looked up from germline, CDR1 is MGHRA and CDR2 is YSYEKL. V shed 0 bases and J shed 10 bases, with 9 bases lying between them. CDR3 amino acids: CASSQDQGTAFF. CDR3 nucleotides: TGCGCCAGCAGCCAAGATCAGGGGACAGCTTTCTTT.

This clone was recorded once. The J gene is TRBJ1-4, the V gene TRBV5-1; D ambiguous. The germline gives CDR1 SGHRS, CDR2 YFSETQ. Trimming took off 4 bases at V and 8 bases at J, with 15 bases between the two ends. CDR3 length: 14 amino acids. As DNA, the CDR3 is TGCGCCAGCAGCCCCGGCCCCCGAGAAGAAAAACTGTTTTTT. This codes for CASSPGPREEKLFF.

This rearrangement joins TRBV13 to TRBJ1-2, with D unclear. V was shortened by 3 bases and J by 3 bases, with 17 bases between the two germline ends. The CDR3 spans 16 residues. CDR1 and CDR2 from the germline V gene are PRHDT and FYEKMQ (reference sequence). The CDR3, as DNA: TGTGCCAGCAGCTTTCGCTCGGGAACCTTGGACTATGGCTACACCTTC. It encodes CASSFRSGTLDYGYTF. Full variable domain (missing parts from reference TRBV13 and TRBJ1-2): AAGVIQSPRHLIKEKRETATLKCYPIPRHDTVYWYQQGPGQDPQFLISFYEKMQSDKGSIPDRFSAQQFSDYHSELNMSSLELGDSALYFCASSFRSGTLDYGYTFGSGTRLTVV.

The chain carries TRBV21-1 and TRBJ2-7. TRBV21-1 represents a pseudogene. This CDR3 spans 15 amino acids. CDR3 sequence (DNA): TGTGCCAGCACACCTGGCACGCCGAGAGTCGGCGAGCAGTACTTC. It codes for CASTPGTPRVGEQYF.

This clone was recorded once. The chain links TRBV6-5 to TRBJ1-5; no reliable D call. CDR3 length: 14 amino acids. From germline, CDR1 is MNHEY and CDR2 SVGAGI. Between the trimmed V and J ends, which lost 7 bases and 3 bases, there was a span of 13 bases. DNA for the CDR3: TGTGCCAGCAAAGAGGCAGGCCCCAATCAGCCCCAGCATTTT. It codes for CASKEAGPNQPQHF.

The chain recombines TRBV28 with TRBJ1-2; unclear D gene. The germline gives CDR1 MDHEN, CDR2 SYDVKM. V lost 7 bases, J lost 8 bases, and 20 bases lay in between. There are 14 residues in the CDR3. The CDR3 reads CASTLPLGRGGYTF. Here the CDR3 DNA reads TGTGCCAGCACTCTACCTCTCGGAAGAGGAGGCTACACCTTC.

The chain employs TRBV7-2 and TRBJ2-7; 16 bases agree with TRBD2. CDR1 SGHTA and CDR2 FQGNSA come from the germline V gene. With 1 base clipped from V and 6 bases from J, the junction kept 6 bases outside the gene matches. The CDR3 spans 17 residues. The CDR3 region is CASSLVGGLAGGLEQYF. The DNA of the CDR3 is TGTGCCAGCAGCTTAGTAGGGGGACTAGCGGGAGGGCTCGAGCAGTACTTC.

The rearrangement joins TRBV29-1 to TRBJ1-1; TRBD1 matches 8 bases. This CDR3 spans 13 amino acids. V lost 6 bases and J lost 3; bases outside the gene matches: 6. Germline V gene data show CDR1 as SQVTM and CDR2 as ANQGSEA. Here the CDR3 DNA reads TGCAGCGTCCAAATACAGGGGGACACTGAAGCTTTCTTT. Protein product: CSVQIQGDTEAFF.